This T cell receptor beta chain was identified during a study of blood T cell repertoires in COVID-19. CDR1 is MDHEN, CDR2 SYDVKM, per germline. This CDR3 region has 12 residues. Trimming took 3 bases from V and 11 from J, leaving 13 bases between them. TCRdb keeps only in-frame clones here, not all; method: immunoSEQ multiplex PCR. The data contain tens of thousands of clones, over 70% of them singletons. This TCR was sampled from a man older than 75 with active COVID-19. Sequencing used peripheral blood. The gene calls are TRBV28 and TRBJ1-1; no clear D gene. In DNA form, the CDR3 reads TGTGCCAGCAGTTTTTACGAGCGCGGGGCTTTCTTT. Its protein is CASSFYERGAFF.